This T cell receptor beta chain comes out of a study of Graves' ophthalmopathy and Graves' hyperthyroidism. Study-level points and caveats: Appearing in blood as well were most expanded thyroid clonotypes above 0.001 frequency.

Points on this clonotype: What it recognizes is unknown.

Fresh peripheral blood, about 9.3 ml, was the PBMC source. CDR1 SGHTA and CDR2 FQGNSA come from the germline V gene. This CDR3 region has 16 residues. V dropped 4 bases and J dropped 3; count of bases not matched to a gene: 4. As the template, RNA transcripts were used to amplify TCR beta CDR3 regions. Second-round multiplex PCR came after first-round RT-PCR with HTBI primers. TCRdb independently ran MiXCR on the multiplex PCR reads; one entry per CDR3 protein. Here the sample spans hundreds of thousands of distinct CDR3 sequences, over 40% being singletons. The rearrangement uses TRBV7-2 and TRBJ2-3; 13 bases align to TRBD2. The source of this sequence is an adult man with Graves' ophthalmopathy. The material sequenced was peripheral blood. The chain's CDR3 is CASSSGTSGATDTQYF. CDR3 in DNA: TGTGCCAGCAGCTCCGGGACTAGCGGGGCTACAGATACGCAGTATTTT.